This T cell receptor (beta chain) was observed in a study of T cells after yellow fever vaccination. Turning to the study itself: Where fractions had low cell numbers, libraries were prepared from them with the SMART-Seq v4 Ultra Low Input RNA kit.

UMIs and a universal primer site were added when TCR cDNA was made by 5'RACE template switching. TCRdb used MiXCR to reprocess the 5' RACE reads, holding one entry per CDR3 protein. This sample has 300,000 to 350,000 distinct CDR3 sequences, with 8.1% found just once. The CDR3 sequence is 15 residues long. Per the germline V gene, CDR1 is SEHNR and CDR2 is FQNEAQ (reference sequence). Trimming cost V 5 bases and J 5 bases; bases outside gene matches: 7. This clonotype was seen more than once but under ten times. Its specificity is not known. General study results and limits: Clonotypes shared by both compartments, CD4 and CD8, made up a small share. Subsequent to the booster, the majority of primary-vaccination clones reappeared (96% CD4, 70% to 90% CD8).

This rearrangement joins TRBV7-9 to TRBJ2-5, with 11 nucleotides matching TRBD1. The source material was PBMCs, sampled 45 days after the first yellow fever vaccination. The receptor comes from a man younger than 30 who received the YFV17D yellow fever vaccine. CDR3 DNA sequence: TGTGCCAGCAGCACGGGACAGGGGGGATCGGAGACCCAGTACTTC. It is translated as CASSTGQGGSETQYF.